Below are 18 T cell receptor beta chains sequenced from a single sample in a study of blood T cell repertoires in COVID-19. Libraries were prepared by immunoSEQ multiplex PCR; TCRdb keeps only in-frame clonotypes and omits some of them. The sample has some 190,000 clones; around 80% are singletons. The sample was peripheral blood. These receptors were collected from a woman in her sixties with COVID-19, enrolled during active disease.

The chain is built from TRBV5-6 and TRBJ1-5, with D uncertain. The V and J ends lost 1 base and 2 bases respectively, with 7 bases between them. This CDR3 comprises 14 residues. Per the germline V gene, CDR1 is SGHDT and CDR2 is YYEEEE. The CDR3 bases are TGTGCCAGCAGCTTGAAGACTGGCAATCAGCCCCAGCATTTT. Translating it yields CASSLKTGNQPQHF. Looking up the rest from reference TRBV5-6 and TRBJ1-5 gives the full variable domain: DAGVTQSPTHLIKTRGQQVTLRCSPKSGHDTVSWYQQALGQGPQFIFQYYEEEERQRGNFPDRFSGHQFPNYSSELNVNALLLGDSALYLCASSLKTGNQPQHFGDGTRLSIL.

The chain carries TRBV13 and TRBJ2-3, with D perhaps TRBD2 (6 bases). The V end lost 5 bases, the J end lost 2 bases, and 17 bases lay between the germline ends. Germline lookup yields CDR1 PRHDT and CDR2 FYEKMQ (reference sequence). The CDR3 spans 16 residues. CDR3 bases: TGTGCCAGCAGCCGGGGGACGGGATACTACACAGATACGCAGTATTTT. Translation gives CASSRGTGYYTDTQYF.

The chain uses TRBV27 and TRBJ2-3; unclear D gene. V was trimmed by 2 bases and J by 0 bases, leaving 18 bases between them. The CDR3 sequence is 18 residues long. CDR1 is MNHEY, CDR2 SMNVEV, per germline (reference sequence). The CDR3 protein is CASSLTSSRSRSTDTQYF. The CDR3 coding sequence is TGTGCCAGCAGTTTAACGTCTTCGAGGTCCCGTAGCACAGATACGCAGTATTTT.

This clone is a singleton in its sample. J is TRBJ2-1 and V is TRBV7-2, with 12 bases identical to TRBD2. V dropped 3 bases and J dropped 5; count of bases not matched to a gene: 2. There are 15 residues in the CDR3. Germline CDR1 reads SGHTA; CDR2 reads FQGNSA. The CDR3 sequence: CASSLTSGSHNEQFF. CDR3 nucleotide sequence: TGTGCCAGCAGCTTGACTAGCGGGAGTCACAATGAGCAGTTCTTC.

The chain's CDR3 is CASSSGLHNEQFF. CDR3 nucleotide sequence: TGTGCCAGCAGTTCGGGACTTCACAATGAGCAGTTCTTC. The V call is TRBV28, the J call TRBJ2-1; TRBD2 is a possible D gene (6 bases). V gave up 4 bases and J gave up 5 bases, with 9 bases separating them. The CDR3 spans 13 residues. Germline V gene lookup returns CDR1 MDHEN and CDR2 SYDVKM. The complete variable domain, with remaining parts taken from reference TRBV28 and TRBJ2-1, reads DVKVTQSSRYLVKRTGEKVFLECVQDMDHENMFWYRQDPGLGLRLIYFSYDVKMKEKGDIPEGYSVSREKKERFSLILESASTNQTSMYLCASSSGLHNEQFFGPGTRLTVL.

The CDR3 here is CAIHDRATEAFF. The DNA of the CDR3 is TGTGCCATACATGACAGGGCCACTGAAGCTTTCTTT. J is TRBJ1-1 and V is TRBV5-4; TRBD1 matches 7 bases. Trimming took 9 bases from V and 4 from J; bases not matched to a gene: 6. Germline V CDR1 and CDR2: SGHNT, YYREEE (reference sequence). The CDR3 consists of 12 residues.

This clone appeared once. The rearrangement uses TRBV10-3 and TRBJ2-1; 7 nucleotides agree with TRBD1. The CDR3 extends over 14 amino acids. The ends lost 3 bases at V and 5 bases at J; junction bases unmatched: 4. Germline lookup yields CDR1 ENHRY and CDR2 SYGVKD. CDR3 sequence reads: CAISDRGRDNEQFF. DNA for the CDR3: TGTGCCATCAGTGACAGGGGGAGAGACAATGAGCAGTTCTTC.

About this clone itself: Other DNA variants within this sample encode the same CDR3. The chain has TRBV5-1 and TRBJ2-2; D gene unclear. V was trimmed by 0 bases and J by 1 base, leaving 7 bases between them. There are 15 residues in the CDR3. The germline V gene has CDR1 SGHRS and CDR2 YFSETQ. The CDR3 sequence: CASSLGHLNTGELFF. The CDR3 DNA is TGCGCCAGCAGCTTGGGACACCTGAACACCGGGGAGCTGTTTTTT.

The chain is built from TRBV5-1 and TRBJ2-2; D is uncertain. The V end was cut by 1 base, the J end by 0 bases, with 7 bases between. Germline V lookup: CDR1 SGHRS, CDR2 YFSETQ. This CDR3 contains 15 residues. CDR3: CASSLLLSNTGELFF. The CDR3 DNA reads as TGCGCCAGCAGCTTGCTCTTATCGAACACCGGGGAGCTGTTTTTT.

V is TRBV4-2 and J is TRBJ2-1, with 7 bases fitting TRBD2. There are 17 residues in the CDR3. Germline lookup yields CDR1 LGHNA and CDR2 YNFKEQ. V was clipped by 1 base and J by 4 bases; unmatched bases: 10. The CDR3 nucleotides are TGTGCCAGCAGCCAAGCCTTTGGGGGGACTACATACAATGAGCAGTTCTTC. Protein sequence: CASSQAFGGTTYNEQFF.

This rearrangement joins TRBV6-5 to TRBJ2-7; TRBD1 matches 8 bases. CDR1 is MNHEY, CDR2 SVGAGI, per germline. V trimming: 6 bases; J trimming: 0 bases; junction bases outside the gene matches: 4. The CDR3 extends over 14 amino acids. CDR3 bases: TGTGCCAGCAGACAGGGGGGTAGCTCCTACGAGCAGTACTTC. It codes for CASRQGGSSYEQYF.

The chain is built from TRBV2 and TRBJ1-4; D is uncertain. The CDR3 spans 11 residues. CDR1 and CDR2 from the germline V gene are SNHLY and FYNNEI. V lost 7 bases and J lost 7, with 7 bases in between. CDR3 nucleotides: TGTGCCAGCATGTTTAGTGAAAAACTGTTTTTT. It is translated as CASMFSEKLFF.

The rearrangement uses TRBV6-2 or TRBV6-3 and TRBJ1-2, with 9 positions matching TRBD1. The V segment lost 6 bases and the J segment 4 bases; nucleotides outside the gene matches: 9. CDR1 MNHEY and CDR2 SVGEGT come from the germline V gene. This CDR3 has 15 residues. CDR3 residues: CASSTPPDRGYGYTF. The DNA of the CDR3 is TGTGCCAGCAGCACACCACCGGACAGGGGCTATGGCTACACCTTC.

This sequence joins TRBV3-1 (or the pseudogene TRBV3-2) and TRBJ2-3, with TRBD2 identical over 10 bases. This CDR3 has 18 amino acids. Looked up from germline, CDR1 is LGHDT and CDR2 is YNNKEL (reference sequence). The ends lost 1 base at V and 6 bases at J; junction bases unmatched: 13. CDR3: CASSQVRSLAGVIDTQYF. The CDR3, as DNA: TGTGCCAGCAGCCAAGTACGTTCTCTAGCGGGAGTAATTGATACGCAGTATTTT.

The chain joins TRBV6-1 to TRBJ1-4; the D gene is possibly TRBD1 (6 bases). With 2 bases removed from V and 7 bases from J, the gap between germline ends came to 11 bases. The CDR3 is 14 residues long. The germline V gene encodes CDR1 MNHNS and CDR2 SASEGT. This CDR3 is CASSETGRGEKLFF. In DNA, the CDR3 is TGTGCCAGCAGTGAAACAGGCAGGGGTGAAAAACTGTTTTTT.

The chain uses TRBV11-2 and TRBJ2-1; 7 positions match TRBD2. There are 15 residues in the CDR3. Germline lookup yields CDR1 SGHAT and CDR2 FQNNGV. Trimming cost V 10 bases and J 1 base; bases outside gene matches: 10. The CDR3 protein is CATQQGGSSYNEQFF. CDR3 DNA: TGTGCCACCCAGCAGGGAGGGAGTTCCTACAATGAGCAGTTCTTC.

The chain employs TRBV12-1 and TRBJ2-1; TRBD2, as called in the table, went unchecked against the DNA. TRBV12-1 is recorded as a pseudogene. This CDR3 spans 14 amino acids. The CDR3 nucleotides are TGTGCCGGCTTCAGGACCCGGCCGGGGAATGAGCAGTTCTTC. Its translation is CAGFRTRPGNEQFF.

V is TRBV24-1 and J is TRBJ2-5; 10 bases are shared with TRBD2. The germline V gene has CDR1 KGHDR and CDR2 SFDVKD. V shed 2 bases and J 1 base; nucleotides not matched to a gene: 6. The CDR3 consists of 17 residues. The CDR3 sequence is CATSDSRLAGPQETQYF. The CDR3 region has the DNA TGTGCCACCAGTGATTCAAGACTAGCGGGTCCCCAAGAGACCCAGTACTTC.